The rows below give T cell receptor beta chains drawn from one sample of a study of shared clonotypes between healthy human individuals. This table comes from immunoSEQ multiplex PCR, and its TCRdb copy is limited to in-frame clones, with some not included. The repertoire consists of about 1 million clones, with approximately 68% occurring once and the leading ten covering approximately 1.5%. The sample taken for sequencing was memory CD4+ T cells sorted from blood. The source is a man aged 18 to 29 in good health. Both conserved end residues are part of each CDR3. The order of the fields is J gene, V gene, CDR3 protein.

>TRBJ2-7|TRBV5-1
CASSLTSGSPYEQYF
>TRBJ2-5|TRBV4-3
CASSLTGGQGALETQYF
>TRBJ2-7|TRBV6-5
CASSYGSARTQHEQYF
>TRBJ2-7|TRBV7-8
CASSLGPPSYEQYF
>TRBJ1-2|TRBV19
CASSTRQGLGGYTF
>TRBJ1-4|TRBV7-9
CASSARQGPSQEKLFF
>TRBJ1-5|TRBV30
CAWSSGSNQPQHF
>TRBJ1-6|TRBV15
CATSRANWDSNSPLHF
>TRBJ1-6|TRBV18
CASSPPGFGALHF
>TRBJ1-6|TRBV4-1
CASSQDPTGRSSPLHF
>TRBJ2-7|TRBV28
CASSLWPSGSPHIDF
>TRBJ1-1|TRBV28
CASSPRGEGQGAFF
>TRBJ1-5|TRBV7-9
CASSQTGFQPQHF
>TRBJ2-2|TRBV11-1
CASSLASPGNTGELFF
>TRBJ2-2|TRBV7-2
CASSLAGSSGELFF
>TRBJ1-5|TRBV7-2
CASSPEFSGQPQHF
>TRBJ1-2|TRBV18
CASSPDRPYGYTF
>TRBJ2-7|TRBV6-6
CASSDKGGLGYEQYF
>TRBJ1-1|TRBV6-1
CASGLPFMNTEAFF
>TRBJ1-5|TRBV18
CASSPSGDYSNQPQHF
>TRBJ2-1|TRBV5-6
CASSLTLGTSPNEQFF
>TRBJ1-1|TRBV7-9
CASSTGTGVREAFF
>TRBJ1-2|TRBV6-6
CASSYPPGREEGYTF
>TRBJ2-7|TRBV30
CAWRPTGGLVYEQYF
>TRBJ2-2|TRBV27
CASSSRHTGELFF
>TRBJ2-7|TRBV7-2
CASSQLLWEQYF
>TRBJ1-2|TRBV2
CASSERQGVSGYTF
>TRBJ1-2|TRBV28
CASSQTGNYGYTF
>TRBJ2-5|TRBV6-5
CASSPVVAGETQYF
>TRBJ1-4|TRBV2
CASSEYGPKLFF
>TRBJ1-5|TRBV2
CASSGLSGQPQHF
>TRBJ2-1|TRBV7-8
CASSLGLAGNSEQFF
>TRBJ2-1|TRBV6-1
CASTRQGAYNEQFF
>TRBJ2-5|TRBV11-2
CASNHRGQETQYF
>TRBJ1-6|TRBV2
CASRAGLGSPLHF
>TRBJ1-5|TRBV28
CASSFKQGVNNQPQHF
>TRBJ2-3|TRBV5-4
CASSLAGTPAQYF
>TRBJ1-1|TRBV30
CAWSLGQGYTEAFF
>TRBJ1-1|TRBV5-1
CASSSSVHRGHMNTEAFF
>TRBJ2-7|TRBV7-9
CASSLVQGTYEQYF
>TRBJ1-5|TRBV6-1
CASTEEGGRRPQHF
>TRBJ2-7|TRBV5-1
CASSLRPSGGIEEQYF
>TRBJ2-2|TRBV5-1
CASSLLFANTGELFF
>TRBJ2-3|TRBV7-9
CASSHRGDGTDTQYF
>TRBJ2-3|TRBV29-1
CSVEIAGKDTQYF
>TRBJ1-3|TRBV7-8
CASSFSDSGNTIYF
>TRBJ2-1|TRBV2
CASRPLSNEQFF
>TRBJ1-5|TRBV30
CAWSLTGAASNQPQHF
>TRBJ1-5|TRBV10-3
CAISESGRYSNQPQHF
>TRBJ1-5|TRBV2
CASSPLVEQPQHF
>TRBJ1-6|TRBV6-5
CASSYSKGSPLHF
>TRBJ2-2|TRBV5-1
CASSWGDGELFF
>TRBJ2-5|TRBV18
CASSPDQETQYF
>TRBJ2-3|TRBV5-1
CASSLLGWHTDTQYF
>TRBJ2-3|TRBV11-2
CASSSSSLAGAITDTQYF
>TRBJ2-5|TRBV6-5
CASSYSASGSLGESYF
>TRBJ2-3|TRBV9
CASSTGLVSTDTQYF
>TRBJ2-1|TRBV5-5
CAGGQDPVGEQFF
>TRBJ1-6|TRBV19
CASSTGTGPNNSPLHF